The 8 T cell receptor beta chains below all came from one sample that was sequenced in a study of T cells expressing NK-cell markers. TCRdb reprocessed the 5' RACE reads and reports one entry per CDR3 protein, with no DNA. The sample includes 550,000 to 600,000 distinct CDR3 sequences. What was sequenced was blood T cells: a sorted CD56 or NKG2C T cell subset, CD4+ or CD8+ T cells, or bulk PBMC T cells (not recorded which). The source is a man aged 18 to 29 in good health.

The V and J genes are TRBV4-2 and TRBJ2-1; lacking DNA, the TRBD2 call made by TCRdb goes unchecked. CDR1 and CDR2 from the germline V gene are LGHNA and YNFKEQ. CDR3 length: 17 residues. This CDR3 reads CASSQDPPGLAGGEQFF.

V gene TRBV24-1 combines with J gene TRBJ1-5. From germline, CDR1 is KGHDR and CDR2 SFDVKD. This CDR3 comprises 16 residues. The CDR3 here is CATSDSDEGPDQPQHF.

The chain employs TRBV9 and TRBJ2-5. The CDR3 covers 14 residues. Germline-derived CDR1 and CDR2 are SGDLS and YYNGEE. The CDR3 sequence is CASSVGGIQETQYF.

V usage is TRBV7-8 and J usage is TRBJ1-3. The CDR3 contains 16 residues. CDR1 SGHVS and CDR2 FQNEAQ come from the germline V gene. CDR3 loop: CASSLARRVRGNTIYF.

This sequence joins TRBV27 and TRBJ2-2; TCRdb selects TRBD2, and the lack of DNA leaves this call unchecked. Germline V gene data show CDR1 as MNHEY and CDR2 as SMNVEV (reference sequence). The CDR3 has 15 residues. This CDR3 is CASSPSGPHTGELFF.

This chain joins TRBV5-5 and TRBJ1-4; TCRdb lists TRBD1, though no DNA is available to test this call. Germline-derived CDR1 and CDR2 are SGHKS and YYEKEE (reference sequence). There are 14 residues in the CDR3. The CDR3 sequence: CASSRGQVNEKLFF.

The chain recombines TRBV5-1 with TRBJ2-3; TCRdb names TRBD1, which stays unverified in the absence of DNA. Germline V gene sequence: CDR1 SGHRS, CDR2 YFSETQ. There are 16 residues in the CDR3. The CDR3 protein is CASSLTTSGRADTQYF. The full variable domain, with the rest looked up from reference TRBV5-1 and TRBJ2-3, is KAGVTQTPRYLIKTRGQQVTLSCSPISGHRSVSWYQQTPGQGLQFLFEYFSETQRNKGNFPGRFSGRQFSNSRSEMNVSTLELGDSALYLCASSLTTSGRADTQYFGPGTRLTVL.

The chain combines TRBV4-1 with TRBJ2-1; TCRdb's D gene call, TRBD2, goes unchecked for lack of DNA. Germline V gene sequence: CDR1 MGHRA, CDR2 YSYEKL. This CDR3 is built from 20 residues. The CDR3: CASSRTKVGSSSNVTNEQFF.